The rows below give T cell receptor beta chains drawn from one sample of a study of cytomegalovirus exposure and HLA in healthy donors. Libraries were prepared by immunoSEQ multiplex PCR; TCRdb keeps only in-frame clonotypes and omits some of them. The sample contains 55,000 to 75,000 clones, 70% to 75% of which appear only once. Sequenced input: PBMCs. All receptors come from a man aged 25 to 40 in good health and CMV-seropositive. CDR3s include the opening cysteine and the closing phenylalanine or tryptophan. The D gene is left open where the match is weak. Size tells how often a clone was seen (once, few, many) or the class of an expanded clone, and some rows leave it out.

>TRBJ2-2|TRBV5-4|few|-
TGTGCCAGCAGCCCGACGGGGAACACCGGGGAGCTGTTTTTT
CASSPTGNTGELFF
>TRBJ1-5|TRBV7-2|-|-
TGTGCCAGCAGCCCGTATAATCAGCCCCAGCATTTT
CASSPYNQPQHF
>TRBJ2-7|TRBV7-3|-|-
TGTGCCAGCAGCTTAACGCCCGGAGCGGAGCAGTACTTC
CASSLTPGAEQYF
>TRBJ1-2|TRBV5-4|-|-
TGTGCCAGCAGCTTGTCCCACGGGCAGGGCGCCTATGGCTACACCTTC
CASSLSHGQGAYGYTF
>TRBJ1-6|TRBV29-1|-|-
TGCAGCGGGCTGATATCCTATAATTCACCCCTCCACTTT
CSGLISYNSPLHF
>TRBJ2-3|TRBV7-9|-|-
TGTGCCAGCAGCTTAAATAGCCTAGTGGCAGATACGCAGTATTTT
CASSLNSLVADTQYF
>TRBJ1-5|TRBV7-2|-|TRBD1
TGTGCCAGCAGCTTAACCAGGGGGCAAGGTCAGCCCCAGCATTTT
CASSLTRGQGQPQHF
>TRBJ2-7|TRBV5-4|-|-
TGTGCCAGCAGCTTGGGCAGGGGCCTCTCCTACGAGCAGTACTTC
CASSLGRGLSYEQYF
>TRBJ1-1|TRBV20-1|-|TRBD1
TGCAGTGCTAGCGACAGGGGTACTTTCTTT
CSASDRGTFF
>TRBJ2-1|TRBV10-3|-|TRBD2
TGTGCCATCACTAGCGGAACCAACTACAATGAGCAGTTCTTC
CAITSGTNYNEQFF
>TRBJ1-1|TRBV4-3|-|-
TGCGCCAGCAGCCAATGGGGGGAGAACACTGAAGCTTTCTTT
CASSQWGENTEAFF
>TRBJ2-2|TRBV7-2|-|TRBD2
TGTGCCAGCAGCTTAGGCCTAGCGGGGCCCTCCGGGGAGCTGTTTTTT
CASSLGLAGPSGELFF
>TRBJ2-3|TRBV11-3|-|-
TGTGCCAGCAGCTTAGGTGCGACAGATACGCAGTATTTT
CASSLGATDTQYF
>TRBJ1-6|TRBV2|few|-
TGTGCCAGCAGTGACAGGGTCGGTAATTCACCCCTCCACTTT
CASSDRVGNSPLHF
>TRBJ2-3|TRBV6-4|-|-
TGTGCCAGCAGTGACTCCCATCCAGATACGCAGTATTTT
CASSDSHPDTQYF
>TRBJ1-3|TRBV6-6|-|TRBD1
TGTGCCAGCATCTTAATGGAGGGGGCGGGAAACACCATATATTTT
CASILMEGAGNTIYF
>TRBJ2-7|TRBV6-5|-|-
TGTGCCAGCAGCACGGGCAGAGGGGGCGAGCAGTACTTC
CASSTGRGGEQYF
>TRBJ1-1|TRBV5-4|few|-
TGTGCCAGCAGCCTCCCGGGGGCTGAAGCTTTCTTT
CASSLPGAEAFF
>TRBJ1-1|TRBV5-8|few|-
TGTGCCAGCAGTTACCGTGGGGACTGGACTGAAGCTTTCTTT
CASSYRGDWTEAFF
>TRBJ2-1|TRBV20-1|-|-
TGCAGTGCTGAGGACAGAAATGAGCAGTTCTTC
CSAEDRNEQFF
>TRBJ2-5|TRBV10-3|-|-
TGTGCCATCAGTGAGTCCCGCAGCGCAGAGACCCAGTACTTC
CAISESRSAETQYF
>TRBJ2-7|TRBV23-1|-|-
TGCGCCAGCAGACCTAGCCCTCCTCCCTACGAGCAGTACTTC
CASRPSPPPYEQYF
>TRBJ1-2|TRBV19|-|TRBD1
TGTGCCAGTAGATCCAACAGGGGGAGGACCTATGGCTACACCTTC
CASRSNRGRTYGYTF
>TRBJ2-3|TRBV4-3|once|-
TGCGCCAGCAGCCTTAAGGGGGGGGTACTCACAGATACGCAGTATTTT
CASSLKGGVLTDTQYF
>TRBJ1-5|TRBV7-8|-|TRBD1
TGTGCCAGCAGCTTTATCCGGGACAGGGCTAGCAATCAGCCCCAGCATTTT
CASSFIRDRASNQPQHF
>TRBJ2-3|TRBV6-5|-|-
TGTGCCAGCCTCGGCGCACACTCGGGTACGCAGTATTTT
CASLGAHSGTQYF
>TRBJ2-7|TRBV10-3|once|TRBD1
TGTGCCATCAGTGATGTCGACAGGGCGATTTACGAGCAGTACTTC
CAISDVDRAIYEQYF